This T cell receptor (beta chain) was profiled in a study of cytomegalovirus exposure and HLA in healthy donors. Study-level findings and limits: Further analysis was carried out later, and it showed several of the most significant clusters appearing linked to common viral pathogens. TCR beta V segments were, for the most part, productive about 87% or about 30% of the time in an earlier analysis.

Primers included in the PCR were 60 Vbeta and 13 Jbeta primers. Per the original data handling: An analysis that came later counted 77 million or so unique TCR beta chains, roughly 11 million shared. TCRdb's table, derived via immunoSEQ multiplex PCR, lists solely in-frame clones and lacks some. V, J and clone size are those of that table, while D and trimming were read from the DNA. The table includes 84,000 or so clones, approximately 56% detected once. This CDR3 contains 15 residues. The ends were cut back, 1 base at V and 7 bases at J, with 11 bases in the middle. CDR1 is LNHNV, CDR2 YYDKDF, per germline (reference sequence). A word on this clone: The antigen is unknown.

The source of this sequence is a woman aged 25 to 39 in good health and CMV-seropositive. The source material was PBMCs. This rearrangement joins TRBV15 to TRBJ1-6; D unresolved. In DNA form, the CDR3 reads TGTGCCACCAGCAGAGCATACATCCAGAATTCACCCCTCCACTTT. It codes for CATSRAYIQNSPLHF.